This T cell receptor beta chain was profiled in a study of shared clonotypes between healthy human individuals. Regarding the study as a whole: The authors expected sequencing depth to affect clonotype sharing among donors.

CDR3 length: 13 amino acids. The germline gives CDR1 LNHDA, CDR2 SQIVND (reference sequence). V was pared by 6 bases and J by 3 bases, with 11 bases between. With respect to this clone: The antigen is not known.

Produced via immunoSEQ multiplex PCR; TCRdb's table is partial and in-frame only. The table shows about 1.1 million clones, with 70% to 80% occurring only once. The sequenced material came from memory CD4+ T cells from PBMCs. The subset is: CD45RA-negative fraction. The chain has TRBV19 and TRBJ2-5, with a weak D call TRBD1 (6 bases). This clonotype was obtained from a man younger than 35 in good health. Some clones in this sample may be carry-over from other donors' samples. The DNA of the CDR3 is TGTGCCAGTAGAATGGACAGTAAAGAGACCCAGTACTTC. Residues: CASRMDSKETQYF.